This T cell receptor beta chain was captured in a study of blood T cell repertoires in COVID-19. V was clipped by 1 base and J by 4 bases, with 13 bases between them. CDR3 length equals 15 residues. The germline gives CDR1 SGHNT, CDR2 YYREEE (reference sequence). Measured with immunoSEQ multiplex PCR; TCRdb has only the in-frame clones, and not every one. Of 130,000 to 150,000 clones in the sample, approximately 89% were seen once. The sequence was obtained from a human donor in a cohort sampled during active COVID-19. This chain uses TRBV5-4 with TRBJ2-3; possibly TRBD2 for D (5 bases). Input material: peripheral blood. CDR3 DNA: TGTGCCAGCAGCTTGAATTGGGCGAGGGCAGATACGCAGTATTTT. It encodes CASSLNWARADTQYF.